This TCR beta chain is from a study of cytomegalovirus exposure and HLA in healthy donors. Background on the study: Unique TCRs numbering approximately 81 million, obtained from HLA-typed donors, made up an early data release.

The PCR ran on 60 Vbeta and 13 Jbeta primers. Sequenced by immunoSEQ multiplex PCR; TCRdb stores in-frame clones only, minus some. The top ten clones hold around 2.3% of a sample with about 90,000 clones, 84% of them seen once. A remark on this clone: Its specificity is unknown.

Study-wide results and limits: Rare TCR sequences dominated, though some public TCRs recurred in many donors. A missense variant in DCLRE1C was later tied to TCR beta V- and J-gene trimming.

The receptor's source is a man aged 18 to 29 in good health and CMV-seronegative. The sequencing input was PBMCs.

CDR3 sequence: CASSFSGRGEQFF. The CDR3 DNA follows: TGTGCCAGCAGCTTTAGCGGGAGAGGAGAGCAGTTCTTC. This chain uses TRBV7-9 with TRBJ2-1, with 9 bases aligning to TRBD2. Unmatched junction bases numbered 4, after V lost 3 bases and J lost 10 bases. CDR1 is SEHNR and CDR2 is FQNEAQ in the germline V gene (reference sequence). The CDR3 is 13 amino acids.